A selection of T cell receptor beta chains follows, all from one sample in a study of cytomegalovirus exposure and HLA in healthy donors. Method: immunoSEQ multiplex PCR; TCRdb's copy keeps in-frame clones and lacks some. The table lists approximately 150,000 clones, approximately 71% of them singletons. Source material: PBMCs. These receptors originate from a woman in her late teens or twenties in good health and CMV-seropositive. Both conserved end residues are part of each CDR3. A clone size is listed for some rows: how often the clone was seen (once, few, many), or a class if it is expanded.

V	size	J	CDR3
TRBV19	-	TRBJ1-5	CATSNRAGLQPQHF
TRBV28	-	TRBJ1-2	CASSPETGGIYGYTF
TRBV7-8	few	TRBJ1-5	CASCKTGRNQPQHF
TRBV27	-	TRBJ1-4	CASSFGQGEKLFF
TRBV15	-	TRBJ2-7	CATSRGAGDPYEQYF
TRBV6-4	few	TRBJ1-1	CASSDQAGGEAFF
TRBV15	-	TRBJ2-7	CATSRDPLVSYEQYF
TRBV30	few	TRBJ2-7	CAWGAGVLREQYF
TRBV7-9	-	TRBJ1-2	CASSLTGTGFSF
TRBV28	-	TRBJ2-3	CASRRDPRPDTQYF
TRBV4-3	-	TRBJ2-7	CASSRLMDGKQYF
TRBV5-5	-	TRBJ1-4	CASSLLGSFNEKLFF
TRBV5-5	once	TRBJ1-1	CASSLLQGEMNTEAFF
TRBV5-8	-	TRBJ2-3	CASSSSLTSGDTDTQYF
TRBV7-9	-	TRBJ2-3	CASSIPGLTTDTQYF
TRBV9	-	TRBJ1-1	CASSPPQGAYTEAFF
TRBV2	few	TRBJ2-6	CAPGGTGANVLTF
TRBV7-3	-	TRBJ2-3	CASSSHLAGATDTQYF
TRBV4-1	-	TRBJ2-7	CASSHGGLSHEQYF
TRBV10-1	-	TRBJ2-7	CASSDPAGGTYEQYF
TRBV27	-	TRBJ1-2	CASSDPGGGYTF
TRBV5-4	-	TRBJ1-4	CASSFQGSNNEKLFF
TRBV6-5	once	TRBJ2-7	CASSSFQGGYEQYF
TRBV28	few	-	CASSLSGGHYEQYF
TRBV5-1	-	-	CASSSRDISYEQYF
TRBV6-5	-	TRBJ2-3	CASSSSEFRTDTQYF
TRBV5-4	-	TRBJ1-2	CASSSRGQRNYGYTF
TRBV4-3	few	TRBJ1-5	CASSPEYSNQPQHF
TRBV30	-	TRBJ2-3	CAWSVGDRDADTQYF
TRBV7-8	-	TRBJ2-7	CASIQDRGRYEQYF
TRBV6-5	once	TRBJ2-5	CASSYSASVWETQYF
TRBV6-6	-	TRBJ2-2	CASSTHDGELFF
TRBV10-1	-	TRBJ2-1	CASSEGLPTIEQFF
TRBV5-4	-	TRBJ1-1	CASSYRTGAMNTEAFF
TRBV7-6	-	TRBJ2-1	CASSARDYSNLYNEQFF
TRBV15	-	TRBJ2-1	CATSRILANNEQFF
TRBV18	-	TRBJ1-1	CASSPIGSGPTEAFF
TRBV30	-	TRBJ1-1	CAWSGPTGNTEAFF
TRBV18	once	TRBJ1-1	CASSPQTGFAEAFF
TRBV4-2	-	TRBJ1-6	CASSQDTPGASSYNSPLHF
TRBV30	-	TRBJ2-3	CAWSQQGPDTQYF
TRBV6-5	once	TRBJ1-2	CASRVIGYGYTF
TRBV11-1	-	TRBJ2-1	CASSPLSNEQFF
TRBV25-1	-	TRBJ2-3	CASSEFTDTDTQYF
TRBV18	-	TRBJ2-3	CASSLPGLATQYF
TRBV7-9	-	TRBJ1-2	CASSPRAGVDGYTF
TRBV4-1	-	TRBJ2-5	CASSYTPSRQLQETQYF
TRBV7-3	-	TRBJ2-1	CASSLAGSSEQFF
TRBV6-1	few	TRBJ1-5	CASPYSNQPQHF
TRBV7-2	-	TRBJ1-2	CASSLVDGMSYGYTF